This passage covers 5 T cell receptor beta chains from one sample sequenced in a study of neurological immune-mediated disorders. TCRdb independently ran MiXCR on the 5' RACE reads; one entry per CDR3 protein. This table has tens of thousands of distinct CDR3 sequences, about an eighth appearing once. Noted time point: longitudinal time-point 3. Sequencing used PBMCs. The receptor source for this set is a male donor with HTLV-1-associated myelopathy (HAM/TSP).

In its sample, this clonotype was seen many times. The genes are TRBV12-3 or TRBV12-4 and TRBJ1-5; TRBD1 matches 8 bases. Trimming took 5 bases from V and 6 from J; bases not matched to a gene: 6. The CDR3 loop spans 14 amino acids. In DNA, the CDR3 is TGTGCCAGCAGTACAGGACAGGGAAGTCAGCCCCAGCATTTT. Its translation is CASSTGQGSQPQHF.

This clonotype showed up many times. The chain has TRBV29-1 and TRBJ1-5; D is ambiguous. This CDR3 comprises 18 residues. Looked up from germline, CDR1 is SQVTM and CDR2 is ANQGSEA. Trimming took off 5 bases at V and 0 bases at J, with 23 bases between the two ends. The CDR3 loop reads CSVTDCHSGKNSNQPQHF. The DNA of the CDR3 is TGCAGCGTTACTGACTGCCACAGTGGTAAAAATAGCAATCAGCCCCAGCATTTT.

This clonotype was counted ten times or more. V usage is TRBV28 and J usage is TRBJ1-6, with D perhaps TRBD1 (5 bases). The CDR3 extends over 15 amino acids. Germline-derived CDR1 and CDR2 are MDHEN and SYDVKM. V shed 1 base and J shed 9 bases, with 13 bases lying between them. This CDR3 is CASSLSQDSPSPLHF. As DNA, the CDR3 is TGTGCCAGCAGTTTATCCCAAGACAGTCCTTCACCCCTCCACTTT.

This clonotype was observed many times. The chain employs TRBV5-1 and TRBJ1-2; D unclear. Trimming stripped 0 bases from V and 5 bases from J, with 11 bases between. CDR1 SGHRS and CDR2 YFSETQ come from the germline V gene. The CDR3 is 14 amino acids. The CDR3 coding sequence is TGCGCCAGCAGCTTGGATCGTCCGGATTATGGCTACACCTTC. Its translation: CASSLDRPDYGYTF.

This clonotype was seen at least ten times. The chain recombines TRBV10-3 with TRBJ2-7; D is uncertain. V was pared by 6 bases and J by 2 bases, with 8 bases between. Looked up from germline, CDR1 is ENHRY and CDR2 is SYGVKD. The CDR3 length is 12 residues. CDR3 residues: CAISPGTYEQYF. CDR3 bases: TGTGCCATCAGCCCGGGCACCTACGAGCAGTACTTC.